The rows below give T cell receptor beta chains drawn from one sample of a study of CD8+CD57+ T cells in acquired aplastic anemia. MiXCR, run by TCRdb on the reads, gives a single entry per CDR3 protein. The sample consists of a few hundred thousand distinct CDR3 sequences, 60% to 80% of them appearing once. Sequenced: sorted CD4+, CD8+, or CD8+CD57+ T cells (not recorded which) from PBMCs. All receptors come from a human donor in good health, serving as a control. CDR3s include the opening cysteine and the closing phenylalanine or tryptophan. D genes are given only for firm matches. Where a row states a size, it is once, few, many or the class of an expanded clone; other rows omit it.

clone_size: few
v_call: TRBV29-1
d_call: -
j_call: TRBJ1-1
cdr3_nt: TGCAGCGTTGTATCGCTTATGAACACTGAAGCTTTCTTT
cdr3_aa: CSVVSLMNTEAFF

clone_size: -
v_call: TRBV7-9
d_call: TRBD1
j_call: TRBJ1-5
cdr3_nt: TGTGCCAGCAGCATCGGGGACAGGGGGTCCAAGCAGTACCAGCATTTT
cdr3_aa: CASSIGDRGSKQYQHF

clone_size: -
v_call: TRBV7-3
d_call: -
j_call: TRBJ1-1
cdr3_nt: TGTGCCAGCAGCTTAGGGAAGGTAACTGAAGCTTTCTTT
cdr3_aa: CASSLGKVTEAFF

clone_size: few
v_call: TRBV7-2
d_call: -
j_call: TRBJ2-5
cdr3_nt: TGTGCCAGCAGCTTAGGGGGCAGGGCCCAAGAGACCCAGTACTTC
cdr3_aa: CASSLGGRAQETQYF

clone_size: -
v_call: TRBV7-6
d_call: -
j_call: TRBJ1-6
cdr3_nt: TGTGCCAGCAGCTTACTGCAGTATCAGCCCCTCCACTTT
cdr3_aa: CASSLLQYQPLHF

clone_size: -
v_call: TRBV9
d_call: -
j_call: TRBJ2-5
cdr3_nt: TGTGCCAGCAGCGTAGGCCTAGGGGGGCAAGAGACCCAGTACTTC
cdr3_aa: CASSVGLGGQETQYF

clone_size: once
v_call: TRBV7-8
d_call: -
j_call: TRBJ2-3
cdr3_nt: TGTGCCAGCAGCTCCAACCCGACAGATACGCAGTATTTT
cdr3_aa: CASSSNPTDTQYF

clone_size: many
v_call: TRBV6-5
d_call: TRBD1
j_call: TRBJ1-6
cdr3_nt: TGTGCCAGCAGTTACGACAGGGTTAATTCACCCCTCCACTTT
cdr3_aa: CASSYDRVNSPLHF

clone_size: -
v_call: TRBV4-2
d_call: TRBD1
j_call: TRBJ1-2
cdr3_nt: TGTGCCAGCAGCCACGATAGGGGGCTCTATGGCTACACCTTC
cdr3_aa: CASSHDRGLYGYTF

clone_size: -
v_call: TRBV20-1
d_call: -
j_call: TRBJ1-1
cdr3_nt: TGCAGTGCTAGAGACGGGCAGGGGACTGGAGCTTTCTTT
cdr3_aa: CSARDGQGTGAFF

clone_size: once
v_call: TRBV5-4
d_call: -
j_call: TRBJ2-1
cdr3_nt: TGTGCCAGCAGCTTGACCAACAATGAGCAGTTCTTC
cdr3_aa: CASSLTNNEQFF

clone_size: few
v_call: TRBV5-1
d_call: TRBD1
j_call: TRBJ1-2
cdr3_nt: TGCGCCAGCATACCCCGGGTTGACAGGGGAGGTAGTGGGGGGCCCTATGGCTACACCTTC
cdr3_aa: CASIPRVDRGGSGGPYGYTF

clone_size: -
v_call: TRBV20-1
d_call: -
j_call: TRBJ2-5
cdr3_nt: TGCAGTGCTAGAGAGATTTCCGGACGGTCACAAGAGACCCAGTACTTC
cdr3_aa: CSAREISGRSQETQYF

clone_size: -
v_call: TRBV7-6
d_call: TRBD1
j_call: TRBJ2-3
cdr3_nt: TGTGCCAGCAGCTTAGGACAGGGCTGGACGAGCAGTACTCAGTATTTT
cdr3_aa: CASSLGQGWTSSTQYF

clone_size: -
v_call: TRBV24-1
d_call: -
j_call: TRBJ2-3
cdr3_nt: TGTGCCACTGGTGGGCCGCTAAGCACAGATACGCAGTATTTT
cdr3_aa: CATGGPLSTDTQYF